A single sample is the source of the 30 T cell receptor beta chains below, sequenced in a study of blood T cell repertoires in COVID-19. Method: immunoSEQ multiplex PCR; TCRdb's copy keeps in-frame clones and lacks some. Of approximately 160,000 clones detected, over 60% appear once; the ten largest clones hold less than 9.5%. Sequenced sample: peripheral blood. Receptor source: a man in his fifties or sixties with acute or convalescent COVID-19.

The V gene is TRBV5-1, the J gene TRBJ1-1; TRBD1 might be the D (5 bases). The germline V gene encodes CDR1 SGHRS and CDR2 YFSETQ. This CDR3 spans 16 amino acids. Deletions cut 6 bases from V and 3 bases from J, with 21 bases between. CDR3 amino acids: CASILAPEAGHTEAFF. DNA of the CDR3: TGCGCCAGCATCCTCGCCCCGGAGGCGGGGCACACTGAAGCTTTCTTT. Full variable domain (missing parts from reference TRBV5-1 and TRBJ1-1): KAGVTQTPRYLIKTRGQQVTLSCSPISGHRSVSWYQQTPGQGLQFLFEYFSETQRNKGNFPGRFSGRQFSNSRSEMNVSTLELGDSALYLCASILAPEAGHTEAFFGQGTRLTVV.

A single count supports this clone. The chain links TRBV6-5 to TRBJ2-5; 8 positions match TRBD2. Germline loops: CDR1 MNHEY, CDR2 SVGAGI. The J segment lost 1 base and the V segment lost 4 bases, leaving 8 bases of the junction unmatched. The CDR3 extends over 16 amino acids. DNA of the CDR3: TGTGCCAGCAGTTGGTTGCGGGGGGCCTTCCAAGAGACCCAGTACTTC. This encodes CASSWLRGAFQETQYF.

J is TRBJ1-2 and V is TRBV4-1; 7 bases match TRBD1. After removal of 3 bases from V and 0 bases from J, the junction contained 7 bases not matched to a gene. The length of the CDR3 is 16 residues. The V gene's germline CDR1 is MGHRA and CDR2 YSYEKL. CDR3 residues: CASSQNRDRSNYGYTF. The CDR3 nucleotides read TGCGCCAGCAGCCAGAACCGGGACAGATCTAACTATGGCTACACCTTC.

In this sample, this clone turned up many times. The chain is built from TRBV24-1 and TRBJ2-2, with 7 positions matching TRBD1. Trimming at V came to 3 bases and at J to 7 bases, leaving 7 bases not matched to a gene. The CDR3 covers 15 residues. Germline CDR1 reads KGHDR; CDR2 reads SFDVKD. In nucleotides, the CDR3 is TGTGCCACCAGTGATCAGACAGGGATTGTCGGGGAGCTGTTTTTT. As protein: CATSDQTGIVGELFF.

The DNA for the CDR3 is TGTGCCAGCAGTGAAGGGGGGGGGTCCTACAATGAGCAGTTCTTC. Residues: CASSEGGGSYNEQFF. This sequence joins TRBV6-1 and TRBJ2-1, with 7 bases fitting TRBD2. Germline V gene lookup returns CDR1 MNHNS and CDR2 SASEGT. V was clipped by 1 base and J by 1 base; unmatched bases: 1. The CDR3 consists of 15 residues.

This clone was seen just once. The genes are TRBV9 and TRBJ2-7, with D perhaps TRBD1 (6 bases). V dropped 0 bases and J dropped 6 bases, with 10 bases sitting between them. CDR3 length: 13 residues. The V gene's germline CDR1 is SGDLS and CDR2 YYNGEE. In DNA, the CDR3 is TGTGCCAGCAGCGTAGGAACAGGGATCGAGCAGTACTTC. The encoded protein is CASSVGTGIEQYF.

V usage is TRBV29-1 and J usage is TRBJ2-7; 8 positions agree with TRBD2. This CDR3 has 15 amino acids. Germline V lookup: CDR1 SQVTM, CDR2 ANQGSEA. Unmatched junction bases numbered 9, after V lost 2 bases and J lost 3 bases. The CDR3 nucleotides are TGCAGCGTTGAACATCGGGAGGGCAACGGCTACGAGCAGTACTTC. Its protein product is CSVEHREGNGYEQYF.

Concerning this clone itself: This may be a read error: a much more frequent sequence differs by one nucleotide. This chain joins TRBV5-1 and TRBJ2-2; D is ambiguous. V lost 0 bases, J lost 2 bases, and 5 bases lay in between. This CDR3 comprises 14 residues. CDR1 and CDR2 (germline): SGHRS, YFSETQ. CDR3 nucleotide sequence: TGCGCCAGCAGCTTGGACAGTAACACCGGGGAGCTGTTTTTT. Its translation: CASSLDSNTGELFF.

In its sample, this clone was seen a few times. The chain's CDR3 is CASTGWQNTEAFF. CDR3 DNA: TGTGCCAGCACAGGTTGGCAGAACACTGAAGCTTTCTTT. This sequence joins TRBV6-5 and TRBJ1-1; D remains ambiguous. Germline CDR1 reads MNHEY; CDR2 reads SVGAGI. CDR3 length: 13 amino acids. Between the trimmed V and J ends, which lost 7 bases and 1 base, there was a span of 10 bases.

The chain joins TRBV30 to TRBJ2-1; tentative D call: TRBD2 (7 bases). This CDR3 region has 12 residues. Trimming removed 7 bases at V and 9 bases at J, with 16 bases between. Germline V lookup: CDR1 GTSNPN, CDR2 SVGIG (reference sequence). The DNA of the CDR3 is TGTGCCTCGGGGGGCCGGGCTTTTGAGCAGTTCTTC. It yields the protein CASGGRAFEQFF.

This clone was observed once. V usage is TRBV9 and J usage is TRBJ2-2; D may be TRBD2 (5 bases). In germline, CDR1 is SGDLS, CDR2 YYNGEE. The CDR3 is 14 residues long. Trimming cost V 0 bases and J 5 bases, with 8 bases left between them. The CDR3 nucleotides read TGTGCCAGCAGCGTAGCTACGGGGACCGGGGAGCTGTTTTTT. Translating gives CASSVATGTGELFF.

The chain is built from TRBV7-2 and TRBJ2-5; 7 bases align to TRBD2. The CDR3 consists of 14 residues. Germline V CDR1 and CDR2: SGHTA, FQGNSA. The trim removed 0 bases at V and 3 bases at J, leaving 1 base unmatched. Here the CDR3 reads CASSLASGEETQYF. The CDR3 DNA reads TGTGCCAGCAGCTTAGCCAGCGGGGAAGAGACCCAGTACTTC.

This sequence joins TRBV30 and TRBJ1-1; TRBD1 matches 9 bases. Losses at the gene ends were 2 bases for V and 6 bases for J; bases not matched to a gene: 25. Germline V gives CDR1 GTSNPN, CDR2 SVGIG (reference sequence). The CDR3 sequence is 20 residues long. CDR3 nucleotides: TGTGCCTGGAGTCTCAATAATTACCCGGGACAGGGTAAGTTTCAGGCTGAAGCTTTCTTT. Protein product: CAWSLNNYPGQGKFQAEAFF.

This chain uses TRBV27 with TRBJ1-2; TRBD1 matches 7 bases. V was pared by 3 bases and J by 3 bases, with 1 base of the junction left unmatched. The CDR3 has 13 residues. Germline-derived CDR1 and CDR2 are MNHEY and SMNVEV (reference sequence). The CDR3 reads CASSFGTDYGYTF. Written as DNA, the CDR3 is TGTGCCAGCAGTTTCGGGACAGACTATGGCTACACCTTC.

The chain links TRBV7-2 to TRBJ2-7; weak D call: TRBD2 (6 bases). The CDR3 is made up of 15 amino acids. Trimming pared 2 bases from V and 4 bases from J, leaving 15 bases between. Looked up from germline, CDR1 is SGHTA and CDR2 is FQGNSA. The CDR3 reads CASSLREDIRYEQYF. In DNA form, the CDR3 reads TGTGCCAGCAGCTTAAGGGAGGACATACGGTACGAGCAGTACTTC.

The CDR3 DNA reads TGTGCCAGCAGCTTCGGCGGGGGGTTCACAGATACGCAGTATTTT. It codes for CASSFGGGFTDTQYF. The V and J genes are TRBV7-3 and TRBJ2-3; 8 nucleotides match TRBD2. Germline values: CDR1 SGHTA, CDR2 FQGTGA. V shed 3 bases, J shed 2 bases, and the junction held 4 bases outside the gene matches. CDR3 size: 15 residues.

This chain uses TRBV7-2 with TRBJ1-6; no clear D gene. Trimming left V 8 bases short and J 0 bases short, with 8 bases between. Per germline, CDR1 SGHTA and CDR2 FQGNSA. This CDR3 region has 14 residues. Written as DNA, the CDR3 is TGTGCCAGCGGTCTGAGCTCCTATAATTCACCCCTCCACTTT. Protein product: CASGLSSYNSPLHF. The full variable domain, rest sourced from reference TRBV7-2 and TRBJ1-6, is GAGVSQSPSNKVTEKGKDVELRCDPISGHTALYWYRQSLGQGLEFLIYFQGNSAPDKSGLPSDRFSAERTGGSVSTLTIQRTQQEDSAVYLCASGLSSYNSPLHFGNGTRLTVT.

This rearrangement joins TRBV19 to TRBJ2-2, with TRBD1 matching 7 bases. CDR1 and CDR2 from the germline V gene are LNHDA and SQIVND (reference sequence). Losses at the gene ends were 6 bases for V and 0 bases for J; bases not matched to a gene: 7. The CDR3 runs 16 residues. This CDR3 is CASSPWDSSNTGELFF. CDR3 sequence (DNA): TGTGCCAGTAGCCCTTGGGACAGCTCGAACACCGGGGAGCTGTTTTTT.

The CDR3 sequence is CSASQGKANTGELFF. Written as DNA, the CDR3 is TGCAGCGCCTCACAGGGAAAAGCGAACACCGGGGAGCTGTTTTTT. The gene calls are TRBV29-1 and TRBJ2-2; D perhaps matches TRBD1 (6 bases). V lost 7 bases and J 0 bases, leaving 15 bases between the germline ends. Germline V gives CDR1 SQVTM, CDR2 ANQGSEA. This CDR3 region has 15 residues.

This chain links TRBV2 with TRBJ1-5, with TRBD1 identical over 8 bases. Germline CDR1 SNHLY, CDR2 FYNNEI. V gave up 10 bases and J gave up 3 bases; unmatched junction bases: 5. The CDR3 is made up of 13 amino acids. The CDR3 DNA reads as TGTGCCATCATCAGGGGGCCCAATCAGCCCCAGCATTTT. Translation gives CAIIRGPNQPQHF.

The chain couples TRBV5-1 to TRBJ2-2; 7 positions match TRBD1. The V and J ends lost 4 bases and 1 base, in that order; junction bases with no gene match: 7. The CDR3 loop spans 16 amino acids. The germline CDR1 and CDR2 sequences are SGHRS and YFSETQ. CDR3 loop: CASSRRDSLNTGELFF. CDR3 DNA sequence: TGCGCCAGCAGCCGCCGGGACAGTTTGAACACCGGGGAGCTGTTTTTT.

The chain links TRBV3-1 (or the pseudogene TRBV3-2) to TRBJ2-7, with 11 nucleotides matching TRBD1. The CDR3 is made up of 15 amino acids. The V segment lost 0 bases and the J segment 7 bases; nucleotides outside the gene matches: 5. In germline, CDR1 is LGHDT, CDR2 YNNKEL (reference sequence). DNA for the CDR3: TGTGCCAGCAGCCAAGAAGGACAGGGGGCTCGGGAGCAGTACTTC. It yields the protein CASSQEGQGAREQYF.

The chain combines TRBV18 with TRBJ1-6; the match to TRBD1 covers 10 bases. J was trimmed by 10 bases and V by 6 bases; bases with no gene match: 6. Germline CDR1 reads KGHSH; CDR2 reads LQKENI. The CDR3 extends over 14 amino acids. CDR3 nucleotides: TGTGCCAGCTCGCCCGGGACAGGGGAATCACCCCTCCACTTT. Translation: CASSPGTGESPLHF.

CDR3 sequence: CAWSQGQSNRKLFF. CDR3 coding DNA: TGTGCCTGGAGCCAAGGACAGTCCAACAGAAAACTGTTTTTT. The V and J genes are TRBV30 and TRBJ1-4, with D maybe TRBD1 (6 bases). V was trimmed by 3 bases and J by 10 bases, leaving 18 bases between them. CDR1 and CDR2 (germline): GTSNPN, SVGIG (reference sequence). The CDR3 consists of 14 residues.

This clone was detected ten times or more. V gene TRBV4-3 combines with J gene TRBJ2-7; no reliable D call. The length of the CDR3 is 16 residues. V was shortened by 0 bases and J by 0 bases, with 12 bases between the two germline ends. Germline V gene data show CDR1 as LGHNA and CDR2 as YSLEER. The CDR3 DNA reads as TGCGCCAGCAGCCAAGATTACGTAGAAAGCTCCTACGAGCAGTACTTC. It encodes CASSQDYVESSYEQYF.

The gene calls are TRBV27 and TRBJ2-3; TRBD2 agrees at 9 bases. Germline V CDR1 and CDR2: MNHEY, SMNVEV (reference sequence). The ends lost 3 bases at V and 6 bases at J; junction bases unmatched: 4. This CDR3 comprises 14 residues. The CDR3 DNA is TGTGCCAGCAGTTTCGCGGGGGGGCAGGATACGCAGTATTTT. Translation gives CASSFAGGQDTQYF.

This chain links TRBV2 with TRBJ2-3, with 7 nucleotides matching TRBD1. There are 16 residues in the CDR3. J was trimmed by 4 bases and V by 7 bases; bases with no gene match: 14. CDR1 and CDR2 (germline): SNHLY, FYNNEI. The CDR3 DNA reads as TGTGCCAGCATTATACAGGGGCTGGATTACGCAGATACGCAGTATTTT. Translation gives CASIIQGLDYADTQYF.

The rearrangement uses TRBV4-2 and TRBJ1-2; D possibly corresponds to TRBD1 (5 bases). Trimming took off 0 bases at V and 8 bases at J, with 10 bases between the two ends. The CDR3 has 13 amino acids. Germline V gene lookup returns CDR1 LGHNA and CDR2 YNFKEQ. The CDR3 DNA is TGTGCCAGCAGCCAAGATGCCGGGGGAGGCTACACCTTC. Residues: CASSQDAGGGYTF.

A remark on this clone: Other DNA sequences in this sample translate to the same CDR3. The CDR3 region has the DNA TGTGCCATCAGTGAGTCTGGTCAGACTATGAACACTGAAGCTTTCTTT. Translating it yields CAISESGQTMNTEAFF. The J gene is TRBJ1-1, the V gene TRBV10-3; D gene ambiguous. CDR1 and CDR2 (germline): ENHRY, SYGVKD. The ends were cut back, 0 bases at V and 0 bases at J, with 11 bases in the middle. The CDR3 spans 16 residues.

This sequence joins TRBV9 and TRBJ2-2, with D possibly matching TRBD2 (6 bases). CDR3 size: 15 residues. Germline assignment: CDR1 SGDLS and CDR2 YYNGEE. The V end lost 0 bases, the J end lost 5 bases, and 11 bases lay between the germline ends. CDR3 sequence (DNA): TGTGCCAGCAGCGTAGAGGGAGGAGGGACCGGGGAGCTGTTTTTT. Protein: CASSVEGGGTGELFF.